This T cell receptor (beta chain) emerged from a study of shared clonotypes between healthy human individuals. Study-wide background: Each donor's CD4 naive and CD4 memory cells filled three plates apiece, CD8 naive two, and CD8 memory one.

The CDR3 spans 15 residues. The J segment lost 7 bases and the V segment lost 5 bases, leaving 12 bases of the junction unmatched. The germline CDR1 and CDR2 sequences are SEHNR and FQNEAQ (reference sequence). Sequencing was performed with immunoSEQ multiplex PCR; in TCRdb, only in-frame clones are kept and a portion is missing. This sample has about 2,200,000 clones, with about 92% found just once. Terminally differentiated effector memory CD45RA+ cells were excluded from the naive CD8 cells, which were CD45RO-negative and positively selected for CCR7. The sequence was obtained from a man younger than 35 in good health. Some clones in this sample may be carry-over from other donors' samples. Sample: naive CD8+ T cells from PBMCs. V is TRBV7-9 and J is TRBJ2-7, with TRBD1 matching 9 bases. This CDR3 is CASSPSPGQGWEQYF. The CDR3 region has the DNA TGTGCCAGCAGCCCCTCCCCAGGACAGGGGTGGGAGCAGTACTTC.